In its sample, the clone carrying this TCR beta chain ranks as medium-sized. The record originates from a study of spatial heterogeneity in lung cancer. Study-level background: Alpha-chain sequences were consistently detected less often than beta-chain sequences. The mean occurrence of each unique TCR and UMI combination in raw reads exceeded eight.

Time point denoted: sample taken at primary tumor resection. Researchers sequenced whole RNA taken from tumor, nontumor lung or frozen PBMC without sorting. Patients with untreated early-stage non-small cell lung cancer, numbering some 68, were the donors. Unique molecular identifiers, one per molecule, were present on every TCR cDNA molecule. TCRdb used MiXCR to reprocess the 5' RACE reads, holding one entry per CDR3 protein. In the table there are approximately 12,000 distinct CDR3 sequences, approximately 6.2% of which are singletons. Germline V gene sequence: CDR1 SGHKS, CDR2 YYEKEE (reference sequence). This CDR3 is 14 amino acids long. V dropped 6 bases and J dropped 7 bases, with 16 bases sitting between them.

This chain uses TRBV5-5 with TRBJ2-2; tentative D call: TRBD1 (5 bases). The specimen was normal lung tissue next to the tumor, collected at surgery. The origin of this receptor is a male donor with early-stage non-small cell lung cancer. This CDR3 reads CASNQNQGFGELFF. DNA of the CDR3: TGTGCCAGCAACCAGAATCAGGGTTTCGGGGAGCTGTTTTTT.